The source of this T cell receptor (beta chain) is a study of blood T cell repertoires in COVID-19. In the authors' workflow: Amplification of reference gene primers was used by the study to estimate nucleated cell counts. Using immunoSEQ multiplex PCR, the repertoire was profiled, and TCRdb retains in-frame clones only, with some absent. V, J and clone size are taken as reported in that table, and D and trimming were inferred from the DNA itself. The table records around 99,000 clones, about four fifths of them present only once. V was cut by 0 bases and J by 0 bases, with 12 bases left in between. This CDR3 region has 16 residues. CDR1 MGHRA and CDR2 YSYEKL come from the germline V gene. This clone was detected only once.

The chain is built from TRBV4-1 and TRBJ2-7; D may be TRBD2 (6 bases). Sequencing was done on a sample of peripheral blood. This receptor was obtained from a woman older than 75 with active or convalescent COVID-19. The CDR3 nucleotides read TGCGCCAGCAGCCAAGACTGGCGGGACCTCTCCTACGAGCAGTACTTC. It is translated as CASSQDWRDLSYEQYF.